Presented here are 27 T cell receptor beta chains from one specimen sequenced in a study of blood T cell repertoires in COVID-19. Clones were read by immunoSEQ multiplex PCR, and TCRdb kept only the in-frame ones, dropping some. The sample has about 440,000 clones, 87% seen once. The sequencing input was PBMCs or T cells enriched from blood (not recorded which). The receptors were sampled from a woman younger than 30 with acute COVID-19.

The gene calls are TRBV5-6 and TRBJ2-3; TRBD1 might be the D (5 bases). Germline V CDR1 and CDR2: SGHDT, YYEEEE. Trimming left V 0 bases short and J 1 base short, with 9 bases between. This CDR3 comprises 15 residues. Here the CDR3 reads CASSLVGAGTDTQYF. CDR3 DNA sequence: TGTGCCAGCAGCTTGGTTGGGGCGGGCACAGATACGCAGTATTTT.

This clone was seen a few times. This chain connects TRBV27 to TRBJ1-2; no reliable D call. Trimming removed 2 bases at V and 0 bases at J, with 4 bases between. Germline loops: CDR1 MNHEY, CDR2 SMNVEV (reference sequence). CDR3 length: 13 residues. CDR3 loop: CASSLLPNYGYTF. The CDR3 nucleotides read TGTGCCAGCAGTTTACTTCCTAACTATGGCTACACCTTC.

The CDR3, as DNA: TGTGCCACCTCGTACAGGGGCTATGGCTACACCTTC. This sequence encodes CATSYRGYGYTF. This chain joins TRBV28 and TRBJ1-2; 7 positions agree with TRBD1. The CDR3 has 12 residues. The germline gives CDR1 MDHEN, CDR2 SYDVKM. The V segment lost 10 bases and the J segment 4 bases; nucleotides outside the gene matches: 6.

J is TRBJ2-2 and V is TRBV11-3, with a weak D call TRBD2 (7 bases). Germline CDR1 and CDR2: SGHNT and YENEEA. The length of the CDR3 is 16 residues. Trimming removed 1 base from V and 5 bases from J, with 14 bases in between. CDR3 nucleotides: TGTGCCAGCAGCTTAGGTGCACAGGGAGGGACCGGGGAGCTGTTTTTT. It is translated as CASSLGAQGGTGELFF.

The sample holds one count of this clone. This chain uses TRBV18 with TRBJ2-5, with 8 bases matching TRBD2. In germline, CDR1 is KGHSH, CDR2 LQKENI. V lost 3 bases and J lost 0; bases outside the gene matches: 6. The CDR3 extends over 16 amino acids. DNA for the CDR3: TGTGCCAGCTCACCCCCGGGAGGGGTCTACCAAGAGACCCAGTACTTC. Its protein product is CASSPPGGVYQETQYF. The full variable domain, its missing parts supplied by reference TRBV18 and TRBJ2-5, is NAGVMQNPRHLVRRRGQEARLRCSPMKGHSHVYWYRQLPEEGLKFMVYLQKENIIDESGMPKERFSAEFPKEGPSILRIQQVVRGDSAAYFCASSPPGGVYQETQYFGPGTRLLVL.

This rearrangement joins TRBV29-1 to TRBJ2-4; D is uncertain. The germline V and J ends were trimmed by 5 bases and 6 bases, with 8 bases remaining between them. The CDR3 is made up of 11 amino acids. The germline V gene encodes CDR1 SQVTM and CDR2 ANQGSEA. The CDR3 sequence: CSVNLLNIQYF. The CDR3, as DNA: TGCAGCGTTAATCTCCTAAACATTCAGTACTTC.

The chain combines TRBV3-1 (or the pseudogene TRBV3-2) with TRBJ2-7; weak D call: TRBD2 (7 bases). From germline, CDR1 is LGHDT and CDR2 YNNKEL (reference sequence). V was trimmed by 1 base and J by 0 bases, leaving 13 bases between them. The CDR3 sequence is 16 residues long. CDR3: CASSQGPGGSSYEQYF. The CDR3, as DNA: TGTGCCAGCAGCCAAGGTCCGGGGGGCAGCTCCTACGAGCAGTACTTC.

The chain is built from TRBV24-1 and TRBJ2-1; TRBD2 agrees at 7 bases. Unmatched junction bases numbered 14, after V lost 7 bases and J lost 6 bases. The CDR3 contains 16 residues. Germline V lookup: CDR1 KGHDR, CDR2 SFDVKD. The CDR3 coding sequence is TGTGCCACCAGCCCTAGCGGACGGAGGTCCCGCAATGAGCAGTTCTTC. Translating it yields CATSPSGRRSRNEQFF.

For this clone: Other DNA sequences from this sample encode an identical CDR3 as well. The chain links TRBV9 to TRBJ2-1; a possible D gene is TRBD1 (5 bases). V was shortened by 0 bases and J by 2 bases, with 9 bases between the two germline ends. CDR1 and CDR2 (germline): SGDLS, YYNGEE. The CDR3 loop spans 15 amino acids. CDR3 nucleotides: TGTGCCAGCAGCGTAGAAGGGGCTCCCTACAATGAGCAGTTCTTC. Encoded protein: CASSVEGAPYNEQFF.

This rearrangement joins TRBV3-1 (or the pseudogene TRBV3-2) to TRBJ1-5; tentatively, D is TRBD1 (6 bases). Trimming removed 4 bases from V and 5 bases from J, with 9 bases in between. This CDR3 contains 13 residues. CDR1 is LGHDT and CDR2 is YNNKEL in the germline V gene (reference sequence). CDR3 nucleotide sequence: TGTGCCAGCAGCCCGGACAGCTATCAGCCCCAGCATTTT. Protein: CASSPDSYQPQHF.

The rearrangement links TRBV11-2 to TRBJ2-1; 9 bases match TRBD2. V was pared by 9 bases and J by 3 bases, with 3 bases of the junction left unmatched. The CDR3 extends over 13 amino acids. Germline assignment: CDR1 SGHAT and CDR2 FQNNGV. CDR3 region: CASERGDYNEQFF. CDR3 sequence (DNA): TGTGCCAGTGAGCGGGGGGACTACAATGAGCAGTTCTTC.

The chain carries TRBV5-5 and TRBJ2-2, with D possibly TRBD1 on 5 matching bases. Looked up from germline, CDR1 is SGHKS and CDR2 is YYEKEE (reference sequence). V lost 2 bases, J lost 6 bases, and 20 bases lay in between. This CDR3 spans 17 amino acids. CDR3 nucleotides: TGTGCCAGCAGCTTCCTCAGGGAAGTTGGGGTTCCCGGGGAGCTGTTTTTT. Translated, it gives CASSFLREVGVPGELFF.

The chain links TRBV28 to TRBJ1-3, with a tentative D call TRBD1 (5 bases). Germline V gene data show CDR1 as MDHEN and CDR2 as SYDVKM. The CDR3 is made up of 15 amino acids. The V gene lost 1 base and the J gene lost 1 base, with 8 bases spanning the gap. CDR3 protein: CASSLYRRSGNTIYF. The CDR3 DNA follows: TGTGCCAGCAGTTTATACAGGCGTTCTGGAAACACCATATATTTT.

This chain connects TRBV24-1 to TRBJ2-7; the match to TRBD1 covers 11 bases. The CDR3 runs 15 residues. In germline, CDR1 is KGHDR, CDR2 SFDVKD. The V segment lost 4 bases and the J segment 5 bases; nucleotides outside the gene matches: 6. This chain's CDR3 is CATSDPGQGAHEQYF. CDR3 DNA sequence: TGTGCCACCAGTGACCCCGGACAGGGGGCCCACGAGCAGTACTTC.

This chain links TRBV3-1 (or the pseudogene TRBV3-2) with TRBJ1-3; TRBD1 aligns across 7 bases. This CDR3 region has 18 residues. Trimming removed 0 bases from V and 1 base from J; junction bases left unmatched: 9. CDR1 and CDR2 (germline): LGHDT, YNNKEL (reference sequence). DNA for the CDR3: TGTGCCAGCAGCCAAGATCCTGGACAGGTTTTATCTGGAAACACCATATATTTT. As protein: CASSQDPGQVLSGNTIYF.

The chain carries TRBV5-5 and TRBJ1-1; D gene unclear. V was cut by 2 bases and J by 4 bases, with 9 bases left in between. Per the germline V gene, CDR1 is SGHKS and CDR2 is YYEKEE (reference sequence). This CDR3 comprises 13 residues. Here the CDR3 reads CASSFGLGTEAFF. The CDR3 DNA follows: TGTGCCAGCAGCTTCGGACTGGGCACTGAAGCTTTCTTT.

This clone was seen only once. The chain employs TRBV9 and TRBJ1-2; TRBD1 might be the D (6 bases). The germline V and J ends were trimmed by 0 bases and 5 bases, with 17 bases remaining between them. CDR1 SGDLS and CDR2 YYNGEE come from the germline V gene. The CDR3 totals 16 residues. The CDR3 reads CASSVDNRAALYGYTF. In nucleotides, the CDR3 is TGTGCCAGCAGCGTAGATAACAGGGCGGCGCTATATGGCTACACCTTC.

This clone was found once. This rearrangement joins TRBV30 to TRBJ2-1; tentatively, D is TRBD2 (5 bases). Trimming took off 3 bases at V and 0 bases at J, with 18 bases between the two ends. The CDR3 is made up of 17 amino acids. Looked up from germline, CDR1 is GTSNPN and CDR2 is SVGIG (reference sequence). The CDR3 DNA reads TGTGCCTGGAGCGCTTTTGTAGCGACGAGCTCCTACAATGAGCAGTTCTTC. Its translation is CAWSAFVATSSYNEQFF.

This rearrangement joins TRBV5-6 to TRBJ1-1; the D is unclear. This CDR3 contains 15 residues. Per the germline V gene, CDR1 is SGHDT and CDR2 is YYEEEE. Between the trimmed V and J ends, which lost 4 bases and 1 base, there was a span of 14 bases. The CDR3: CASSLVLSRNTEAFF. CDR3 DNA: TGTGCCAGCAGCCTAGTCCTATCCCGGAACACTGAAGCTTTCTTT.

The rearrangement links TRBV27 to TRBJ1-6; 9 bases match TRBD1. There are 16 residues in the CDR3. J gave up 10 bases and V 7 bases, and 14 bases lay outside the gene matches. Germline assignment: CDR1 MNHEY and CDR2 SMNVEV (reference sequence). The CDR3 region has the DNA TGTGCCAGCACCACCTGGAAGGGGACAGGGTTGTCACCCCTCCACTTT. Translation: CASTTWKGTGLSPLHF.

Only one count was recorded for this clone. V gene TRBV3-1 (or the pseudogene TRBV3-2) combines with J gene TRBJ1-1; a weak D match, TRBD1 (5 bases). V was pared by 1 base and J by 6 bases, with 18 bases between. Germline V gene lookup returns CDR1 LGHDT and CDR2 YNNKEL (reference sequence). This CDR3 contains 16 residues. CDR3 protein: CASSQAPTPGSAEAFF. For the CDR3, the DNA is TGTGCCAGCAGCCAAGCGCCAACCCCAGGGTCGGCTGAAGCTTTCTTT.

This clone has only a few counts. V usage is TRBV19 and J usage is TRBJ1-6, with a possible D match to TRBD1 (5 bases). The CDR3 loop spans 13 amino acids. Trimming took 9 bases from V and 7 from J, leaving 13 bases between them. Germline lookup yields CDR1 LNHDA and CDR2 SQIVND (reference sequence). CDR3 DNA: TGTGCCAGCAAACAGGATGGGAATTCACCCCTCCACTTT. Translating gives CASKQDGNSPLHF.

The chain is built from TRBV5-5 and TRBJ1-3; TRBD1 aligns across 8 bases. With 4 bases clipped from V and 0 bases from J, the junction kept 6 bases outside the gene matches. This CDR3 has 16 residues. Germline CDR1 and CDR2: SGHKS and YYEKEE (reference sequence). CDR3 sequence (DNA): TGTGCCAGCAGCCGTATTGGACAGGGCTCTGGAAACACCATATATTTT. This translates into CASSRIGQGSGNTIYF.

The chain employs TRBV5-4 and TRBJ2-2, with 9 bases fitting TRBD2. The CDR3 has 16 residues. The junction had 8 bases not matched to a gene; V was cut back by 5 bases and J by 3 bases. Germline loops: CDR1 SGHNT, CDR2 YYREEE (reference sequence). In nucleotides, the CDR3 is TGTGCCAGCAGGGGTAGCGGGAGTCAGCACACCGGGGAGCTGTTTTTT. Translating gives CASRGSGSQHTGELFF.

CDR3 residues: CASSRQGAPNTEAFF. The CDR3 DNA is TGTGCCAGCAGTCGACAGGGGGCCCCGAACACTGAAGCTTTCTTT. The chain employs TRBV27 and TRBJ1-1; 10 nucleotides match TRBD1. The CDR3 is 15 amino acids. V dropped 5 bases and J dropped 1; count of bases not matched to a gene: 4. Germline CDR1 MNHEY, CDR2 SMNVEV (reference sequence).

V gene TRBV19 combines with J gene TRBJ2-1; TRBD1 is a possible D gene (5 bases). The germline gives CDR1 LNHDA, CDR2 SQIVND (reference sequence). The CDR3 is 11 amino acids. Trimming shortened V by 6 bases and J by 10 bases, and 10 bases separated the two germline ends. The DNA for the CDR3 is TGTGCCAGTAGAGTGGGGCAGGAGCAGTTCTTC. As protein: CASRVGQEQFF. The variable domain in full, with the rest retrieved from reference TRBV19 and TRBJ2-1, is DGGITQSPKYLFRKEGQNVTLSCEQNLNHDAMYWYRQDPGQGLRLIYYSQIVNDFQKGDIAEGYSVSREKKESFPLTVTSAQKNPTAFYLCASRVGQEQFFGPGTRLTVL.

CDR3 bases: TGTGCCAGCAGCTTAATAACAGATACGCAGTATTTT. This translates into CASSLITDTQYF. The chain has TRBV7-9 and TRBJ2-3; D not certain. The ends were cut back, 2 bases at V and 3 bases at J, with 3 bases in the middle. The CDR3 spans 12 residues. CDR1 and CDR2 from the germline V gene are SEHNR and FQNEAQ (reference sequence). Full variable domain (missing parts from reference TRBV7-9 and TRBJ2-3): DTGVSQNPRHKITKRGQNVTFRCDPISEHNRLYWYRQTLGQGPEFLTYFQNEAQLEKSRLLSDRFSAERPKGSFSTLEIQRTEQGDSAMYLCASSLITDTQYFGPGTRLTVL.